These 16 T cell receptor beta chains came from one sample sequenced in a study of T cells in Graves' hyperthyroidism and ophthalmopathy. Researchers took RNA transcripts and amplified the TCR beta CDR3 regions from them. HTBI primers were used for first-round RT-PCR of the TCR CDR3. One entry per CDR3 protein, called by TCRdb with MiXCR from the multiplex PCR reads. The table has under 350,000 distinct CDR3 sequences, 15% to 20% seen once. Sample: blood. The receptors originated from a woman between 50 and 59 years old with Graves' hyperthyroidism.

This chain joins TRBV2 and TRBJ2-1; possible D gene TRBD1, 6 bases. The germline V and J ends were trimmed by 8 bases and 2 bases, with 19 bases remaining between them. The CDR3 loop spans 16 amino acids. CDR1 SNHLY and CDR2 FYNNEI come from the germline V gene. This CDR3 is CASHPQGIVAYNEQFF. CDR3 nucleotides: TGTGCCAGCCACCCACAGGGTATTGTAGCCTACAATGAGCAGTTCTTC.

This clonotype was seen repeatedly, ten times or more. The rearrangement uses TRBV20-1 and TRBJ1-1; TRBD1 matches 7 bases. The CDR3 spans 13 residues. Trimming removed 2 bases from V and 5 bases from J; junction bases left unmatched: 5. CDR1 and CDR2 (germline): DFQATT, SNEGSKA (reference sequence). CDR3 bases: TGCAGTGCTAGAAGGACAGGTCGAACTGAAGCTTTCTTT. This codes for CSARRTGRTEAFF.

The CDR3: CATSRPPTGTPLHF. Written as DNA, the CDR3 is TGTGCCACCAGCAGGCCGCCGACAGGGACGCCCCTCCACTTT. The chain links TRBV15 to TRBJ1-6, with 7 bases that match TRBD1. CDR1 and CDR2 from the germline V gene are LNHNV and YYDKDF (reference sequence). The CDR3 has 14 amino acids. Losses at the gene ends were 3 bases for V and 13 bases for J; bases not matched to a gene: 9.

This clonotype was seen at least ten times. This chain connects TRBV2 to TRBJ2-5; D uncertain. V was clipped by 2 bases and J by 4 bases, with 14 bases between them. The CDR3 length is 15 residues. Germline V CDR1 and CDR2: SNHLY, FYNNEI. CDR3 region: CASSERQLYGETQYF. The DNA for the CDR3 is TGTGCCAGCAGTGAAAGGCAGTTATATGGAGAGACCCAGTACTTC.

This clonotype was counted at least ten times. The gene calls are TRBV7-2 and TRBJ2-1; 12 bases are shared with TRBD2. CDR3 length: 16 amino acids. The junction had 6 bases not matched to a gene; V was cut back by 1 base and J by 8 bases. The V gene's germline CDR1 is SGHTA and CDR2 FQGNSA. The CDR3 spells CASSLGPSGRGDEQFF. The DNA for the CDR3 is TGTGCCAGCAGCTTAGGACCTAGCGGGAGGGGCGATGAGCAGTTCTTC.

The sample holds many counts of this clonotype. The chain has TRBV27 and TRBJ2-7, with TRBD2 identical over 8 bases. From germline, CDR1 is MNHEY and CDR2 SMNVEV (reference sequence). V shed 6 bases, J shed 3 bases, and the junction held 4 bases outside the gene matches. This CDR3 contains 13 residues. The CDR3 nucleotides are TGTGCCAGCAGACGGGGGGGCGTCTACGAGCAGTACTTC. Translation: CASRRGGVYEQYF.

This clonotype has a count of ten or more. The chain links TRBV18 to TRBJ2-1, with a tentative D call TRBD2 (5 bases). The CDR3 loop spans 14 amino acids. Germline CDR1 is KGHSH and CDR2 is LQKENI. The V end lost 1 base, the J end lost 8 bases, and 12 bases lay between the germline ends. DNA for the CDR3: TGTGCCAGCTCACCACAGCGACTAACTGATGAGCAGTTCTTC. It yields the protein CASSPQRLTDEQFF. Full variable domain (outside the CDR3, taken from reference TRBV18 and TRBJ2-1): NAGVMQNPRHLVRRRGQEARLRCSPMKGHSHVYWYRQLPEEGLKFMVYLQKENIIDESGMPKERFSAEFPKEGPSILRIQQVVRGDSAAYFCASSPQRLTDEQFFGPGTRLTVL.

This clonotype was seen more than once but under ten times. This rearrangement joins TRBV7-9 to TRBJ2-7, with D possibly TRBD1 on 7 matching bases. The V end was cut by 5 bases, the J end by 2 bases, with 19 bases between. The CDR3 runs to 16 residues. Per germline, CDR1 SEHNR and CDR2 FQNEAQ (reference sequence). CDR3 coding DNA: TGTGCCAGCAGCGGCCGGGGGAACAGGGGCGCCTACGAGCAGTACTTC. Amino acids: CASSGRGNRGAYEQYF. The entire variable domain, with the rest obtained from reference TRBV7-9 and TRBJ2-7, is as follows: DTGVSQNPRHKITKRGQNVTFRCDPISEHNRLYWYRQTLGQGPEFLTYFQNEAQLEKSRLLSDRFSAERPKGSFSTLEIQRTEQGDSAMYLCASSGRGNRGAYEQYFGPGTRLTVT.

This clonotype was seen only a few times. CDR3 amino acids: CASSLEGSNYGYTF. For the CDR3, the DNA is TGCGCCAGCAGCTTGGAGGGGTCCAACTATGGCTACACCTTC. The chain employs TRBV5-1 and TRBJ1-2; possible D gene TRBD1, 5 bases. The CDR3 spans 14 residues. With 0 bases removed from V and 2 bases from J, the gap between germline ends came to 8 bases. Per the germline V gene, CDR1 is SGHRS and CDR2 is YFSETQ.

Many counts were recorded for this clonotype. This chain uses TRBV27 with TRBJ1-6, with TRBD1 identical over 8 bases. Germline CDR1 is MNHEY and CDR2 is SMNVEV (reference sequence). The CDR3 covers 15 residues. V dropped 2 bases and J dropped 7; count of bases not matched to a gene: 4. DNA of the CDR3: TGTGCCAGCAGTTTAACAGGGGGATTAAATTCACCCCTCCACTTT. Its translation: CASSLTGGLNSPLHF.

This clonotype was seen ten or more times. This rearrangement joins TRBV6-1 to TRBJ2-7; TRBD1 agrees at 8 bases. CDR1 MNHNS and CDR2 SASEGT come from the germline V gene. The CDR3 consists of 15 residues. Unmatched junction bases numbered 5, after V lost 0 bases and J lost 4 bases. The CDR3 protein is CASSEAAGGSYEQYV. In DNA form, the CDR3 reads TGTGCCAGCAGTGAAGCTGCAGGGGGCTCTTACGAGCAGTACGTC.

This clonotype was counted ten times or more. This rearrangement joins TRBV5-1 to TRBJ2-1; 7 positions match TRBD2. Per the germline V gene, CDR1 is SGHRS and CDR2 is YFSETQ. The CDR3 is made up of 15 amino acids. V lost 4 bases to trimming and J lost 0 bases; unmatched junction nucleotides: 4. The CDR3 reads CASSPAGHSYNEQFF. For the CDR3, the DNA is TGCGCCAGCAGCCCAGCGGGGCACTCCTACAATGAGCAGTTCTTC.

The chain has TRBV6-1 and TRBJ2-5, with D unclear. Trimming left V 1 base short and J 1 base short, with 13 bases between. Germline-derived CDR1 and CDR2 are MNHNS and SASEGT. The CDR3 extends over 16 amino acids. CDR3 residues: CASSEGSGRIQETQYF. CDR3 in DNA: TGTGCCAGCAGTGAAGGAAGTGGACGGATCCAAGAGACCCAGTACTTC.

This clonotype appeared a few times. The chain is built from TRBV30 and TRBJ1-5; D is undetermined. CDR1 is GTSNPN, CDR2 SVGIG, per germline (reference sequence). V was clipped by 5 bases and J by 3 bases, with 11 bases between them. CDR3 length: 13 residues. The DNA for the CDR3 is TGTGCCTGGGGCAACAGAGACAATCAGCCCCAGCATTTT. It yields the protein CAWGNRDNQPQHF.

The chain couples TRBV11-1 to TRBJ2-1, with D perhaps TRBD1 or TRBD2 (5 bases each). V lost 3 bases, J lost 6 bases, and 9 bases lay in between. The CDR3 has 13 residues. Germline V gene data show CDR1 as SGHAT and CDR2 as FQDESV (reference sequence). CDR3 in amino acids: CASSLNGGNEQFF. CDR3 DNA sequence: TGTGCCAGCAGCTTGAATGGGGGCAATGAGCAGTTCTTC.

The chain has TRBV19 and TRBJ1-2; D ambiguous. Germline-derived CDR1 and CDR2 are LNHDA and SQIVND (reference sequence). The CDR3 runs to 14 residues. The ends were cut back, 6 bases at V and 0 bases at J, with 11 bases in the middle. CDR3 protein: CASSPQAANYGYTF. The CDR3 nucleotides are TGTGCCAGTAGCCCTCAAGCGGCTAACTATGGCTACACCTTC.